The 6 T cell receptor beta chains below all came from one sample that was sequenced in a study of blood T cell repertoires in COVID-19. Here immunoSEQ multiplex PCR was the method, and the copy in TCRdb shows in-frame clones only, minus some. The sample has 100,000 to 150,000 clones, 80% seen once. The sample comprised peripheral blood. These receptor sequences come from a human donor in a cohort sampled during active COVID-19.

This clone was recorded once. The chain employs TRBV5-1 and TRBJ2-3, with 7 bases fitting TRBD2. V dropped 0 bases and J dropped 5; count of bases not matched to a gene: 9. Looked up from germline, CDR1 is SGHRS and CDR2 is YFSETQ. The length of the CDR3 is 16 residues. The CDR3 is CASSLDGSGQRDTQYF. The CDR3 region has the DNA TGCGCCAGCAGCTTGGATGGTAGCGGGCAAAGAGATACGCAGTATTTT.

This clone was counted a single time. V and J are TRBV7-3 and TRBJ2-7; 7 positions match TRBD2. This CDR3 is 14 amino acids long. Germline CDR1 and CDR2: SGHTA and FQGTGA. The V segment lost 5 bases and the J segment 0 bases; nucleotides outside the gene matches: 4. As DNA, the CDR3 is TGTGCCAGCAGCCCTAGCGGAAGCTCCTACGAGCAGTACTTC. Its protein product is CASSPSGSSYEQYF.

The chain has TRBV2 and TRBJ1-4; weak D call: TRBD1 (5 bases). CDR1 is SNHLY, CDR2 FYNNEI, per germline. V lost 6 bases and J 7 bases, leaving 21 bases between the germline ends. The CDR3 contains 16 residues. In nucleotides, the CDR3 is TGTGCCAGCAGCGATTCACTTAATGGGGGGACTGAAAAACTGTTTTTT. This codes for CASSDSLNGGTEKLFF.

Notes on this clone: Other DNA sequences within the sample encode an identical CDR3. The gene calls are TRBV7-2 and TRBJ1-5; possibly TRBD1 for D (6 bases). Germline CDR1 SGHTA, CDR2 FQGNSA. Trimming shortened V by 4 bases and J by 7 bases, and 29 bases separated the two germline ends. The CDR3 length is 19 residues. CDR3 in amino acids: CASSSIPGQGVAISQPQHF. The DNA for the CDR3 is TGTGCCAGCAGCTCAATTCCGGGACAAGGGGTGGCAATCAGCCAGCCCCAGCATTTT.

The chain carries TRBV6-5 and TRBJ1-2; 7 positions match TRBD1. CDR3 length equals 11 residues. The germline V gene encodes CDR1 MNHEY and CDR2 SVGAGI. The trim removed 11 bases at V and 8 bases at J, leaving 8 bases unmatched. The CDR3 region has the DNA TGTGCCGGCGAAGACAGGGTAGGCTACACCTTC. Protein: CAGEDRVGYTF.

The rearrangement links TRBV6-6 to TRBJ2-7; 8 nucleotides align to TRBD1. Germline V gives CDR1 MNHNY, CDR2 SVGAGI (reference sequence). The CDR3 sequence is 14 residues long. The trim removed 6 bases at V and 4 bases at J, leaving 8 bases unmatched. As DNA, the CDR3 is TGTGCCAGCAGGCACGGACAGGGTAAATACGAGCAGTACTTC. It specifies CASRHGQGKYEQYF.